The 4 T cell receptor beta chains listed next were all sequenced from one sample in a study of PD-1 blockade in classical Hodgkin lymphoma. The time point is: cycle 4 day 1 (C4D1), after more than five weeks of nivolumab. All patients relapsed after autologous stem cell transplantation, and brentuximab vedotin exposure varied. The CD4+ T cells used were purified from thawed PBMCs through magnetic negative selection. Profiling relied on immunoSEQ multiplex PCR, and the TCRdb table lists in-frame clones only, not all of them. The sample gives about 30,000 clones, 65% to 85% of which show up once; about 0.59% is in the top ten. This specimen consisted of CD4+ T cells from blood, obtained before the fourth cycle of nivolumab. The source of these receptors is a human donor with classical Hodgkin lymphoma.

V usage is TRBV5-1 and J usage is TRBJ2-1; 13 positions agree with TRBD2. CDR1 is SGHRS and CDR2 is YFSETQ in the germline V gene. With 5 bases clipped from V and 10 bases from J, the junction kept 15 bases outside the gene matches. The CDR3 is 17 amino acids. The CDR3, as DNA: TGCGCCAGCAGGCGGGAACTAGCGGGGGGGCTCGGGCAGGAGCAGTTCTTC. Its translation is CASRRELAGGLGQEQFF.

Comments on this clone: Other DNA sequences from this sample encode an identical CDR3 as well. V and J are TRBV5-1 and TRBJ2-3; D is unclear. Deletions cut 0 bases from V and 2 bases from J, with 4 bases between. CDR1 SGHRS and CDR2 YFSETQ come from the germline V gene. This CDR3 spans 13 amino acids. CDR3 region: CASSLDSTDTQYF. The CDR3 nucleotides read TGCGCCAGCAGCTTGGACTCCACAGATACGCAGTATTTT. Using reference TRBV5-1 and TRBJ2-3 for the parts outside the CDR3, the full variable domain is KAGVTQTPRYLIKTRGQQVTLSCSPISGHRSVSWYQQTPGQGLQFLFEYFSETQRNKGNFPGRFSGRQFSNSRSEMNVSTLELGDSALYLCASSLDSTDTQYFGPGTRLTVL.

The J gene is TRBJ1-1, the V gene TRBV5-1; possible D gene TRBD1, 6 bases. This CDR3 is built from 15 residues. V shed 0 bases and J shed 4 bases, with 13 bases lying between them. The germline V gene encodes CDR1 SGHRS and CDR2 YFSETQ. This CDR3 is CASSLERGGGTEAFF. The DNA for the CDR3 is TGCGCCAGCAGCTTGGAGCGCGGAGGGGGCACTGAAGCTTTCTTT.

This chain links TRBV11-3 with TRBJ2-7; 7 positions match TRBD1. Germline V gene lookup returns CDR1 SGHNT and CDR2 YENEEA. The CDR3 loop spans 14 amino acids. V trimming: 5 bases; J trimming: 1 base; junction bases outside the gene matches: 5. CDR3 DNA: TGTGCCAGCAGCCGACGGACAGGTTCCTACGAGCAGTACTTC. It is translated as CASSRRTGSYEQYF.